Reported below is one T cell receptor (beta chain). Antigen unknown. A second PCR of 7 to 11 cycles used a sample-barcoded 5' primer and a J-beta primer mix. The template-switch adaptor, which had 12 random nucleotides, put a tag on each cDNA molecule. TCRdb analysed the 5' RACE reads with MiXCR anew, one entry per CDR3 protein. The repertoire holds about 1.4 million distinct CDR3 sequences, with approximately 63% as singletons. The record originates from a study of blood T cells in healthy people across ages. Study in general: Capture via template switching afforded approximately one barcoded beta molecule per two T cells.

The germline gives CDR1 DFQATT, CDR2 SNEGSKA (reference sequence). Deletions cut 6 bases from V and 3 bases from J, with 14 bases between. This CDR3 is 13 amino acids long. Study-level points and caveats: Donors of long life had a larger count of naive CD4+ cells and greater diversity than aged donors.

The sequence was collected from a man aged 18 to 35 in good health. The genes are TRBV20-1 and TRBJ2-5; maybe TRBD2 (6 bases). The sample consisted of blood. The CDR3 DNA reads TGCAGTGCAAGGGACTTTCCCAAAGAGACCCAGTACTTC. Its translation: CSARDFPKETQYF.